The 23 T cell receptor beta chains given below trace back to one sample, sequenced in a study of T-cell reconstitution after alpha-beta-depleted transplantation in children. The TCRbeta library incorporated unique molecular identifiers. TCRdb re-called the PCR reads through MiXCR, storing one row per CDR3 protein. The sample holds a few hundred thousand distinct CDR3 sequences; around 21% are singletons and the top ten take about 3.8%. The sample here was PBMCs from the stem cell graft donor, taken from the stem cell graft. These receptors were collected from a human donor who donated a stem cell graft to a child with acute myeloid leukemia.

In this sample, this clonotype turned up many times. The chain employs TRBV12-3 or TRBV12-4 and TRBJ2-7, with D unresolved. CDR3 length equals 14 residues. The germline V and J ends were trimmed by 6 bases and 4 bases, with 16 bases remaining between them. CDR3 protein: CASSPRIPGYEQYF. The CDR3 nucleotides read TGTGCCAGCAGCCCCCGGATTCCTGGGTACGAGCAGTACTTC.

The J gene is TRBJ1-4, the V gene TRBV5-1; D is perhaps TRBD1 (5 bases). The germline V gene encodes CDR1 SGHRS and CDR2 YFSETQ. The CDR3 sequence is 14 residues long. Trimming left V 3 bases short and J 3 bases short, with 9 bases between. The CDR3 loop is CASSSGISNEKLFF. The DNA for the CDR3 is TGCGCCAGCAGCTCAGGGATCTCTAATGAAAAACTGTTTTTT.

The chain joins TRBV2 to TRBJ2-1; no definite D call. Germline lookup yields CDR1 SNHLY and CDR2 FYNNEI. This CDR3 has 12 amino acids. Trimming removed 3 bases at V and 8 bases at J, with 8 bases between. The CDR3 nucleotides read TGTGCCAGCAGTGATACTGGGGATGAGCAGTTCTTC. This sequence encodes CASSDTGDEQFF. Based on the CDR3 plus reference TRBV2 and TRBJ2-1, the full variable domain is EPEVTQTPSHQVTQMGQEVILRCVPISNHLYFYWYRQILGQKVEFLVSFYNNEISEKSEIFDDQFSVERPDGSNFTLKIRSTKLEDSAMYFCASSDTGDEQFFGPGTRLTVL.

This clonotype was seen repeatedly, ten times or more. One junction end does not reproduce the germline sequence, and a read error may be involved. The chain carries TRBV5-1 and TRBJ2-6; D perhaps matches TRBD2 (5 bases). The germline CDR1 and CDR2 sequences are SGHRS and YFSETQ. The CDR3 spans 14 residues. CDR3 DNA: TGTGCCAGCAGTTCCGGGGCTGGGGCCAACGTCCTGACTTTC. It specifies CASSSGAGANVLTF.

V gene TRBV4-1 combines with J gene TRBJ1-2, with D perhaps TRBD1 (6 bases). With 3 bases removed from V and 0 bases from J, the gap between germline ends came to 11 bases. The CDR3 is 15 residues long. The V gene's germline CDR1 is MGHRA and CDR2 YSYEKL. DNA of the CDR3: TGCGCCAGCAGCCACGGACAGCCCACTAACTATGGCTACACCTTC. It translates to CASSHGQPTNYGYTF.

The genes are TRBV4-2 and TRBJ2-7; the D is unclear. Germline values: CDR1 LGHNA, CDR2 YNFKEQ. Trimming stripped 4 bases from V and 5 bases from J, with 12 bases between. The CDR3 is made up of 13 amino acids. CDR3 nucleotide sequence: TGTGCCAGCAGCCTCGGCAAGTCGGACGAGCAGTACTTC. Amino acid sequence: CASSLGKSDEQYF.

This clonotype was detected many times. The chain carries TRBV20-1 and TRBJ2-7; 9 bases line up with TRBD2. The CDR3 sequence is 15 residues long. V shed 1 base and J 0 bases; nucleotides not matched to a gene: 4. Germline V gene lookup returns CDR1 DFQATT and CDR2 SNEGSKA (reference sequence). The CDR3, as DNA: TGCAGTGCTAGAGTTCCGACTAGCGGCTCCTACGAGCAGTACTTC. This gives the protein CSARVPTSGSYEQYF.

J is TRBJ2-1 and V is TRBV25-1; TRBD2 matches 9 bases. Germline V gene sequence: CDR1 MGHDK, CDR2 SYGVNS. Trimming cost V 5 bases and J 3 bases; bases outside gene matches: 8. The CDR3 length is 16 residues. The CDR3: CASSIIAGDDYNEQFF. The CDR3 DNA reads as TGTGCCAGCAGTATTATAGCGGGAGACGACTACAATGAGCAGTTCTTC.

This clonotype was seen a handful of times. This chain links TRBV7-7 with TRBJ2-3; no firm D call. The V end lost 5 bases, the J end lost 2 bases, and 11 bases lay between the germline ends. CDR1 is SSHAT, CDR2 FNYEAQ, per germline (reference sequence). CDR3 length: 14 amino acids. The CDR3 region has the DNA TGTGCCAGCAGCCCTGACACAAACACAGATACGCAGTATTTT. This encodes CASSPDTNTDTQYF.

With respect to this clonotype: A much larger clone lies a single base off, so this may be a read error. CDR3 in DNA: TGCAGTGCTAGCTCCGGGACAGCCTCCTACGAGCAGTACTTC. Translation: CSASSGTASYEQYF. The chain joins TRBV20-1 to TRBJ2-7; TRBD1 matches 7 bases. The CDR3 consists of 14 residues. With V trimmed by 3 bases and J by 0 bases, 5 bases remained unmatched. Germline V CDR1 and CDR2: DFQATT, SNEGSKA (reference sequence).

The V call is TRBV12-3 or TRBV12-4, the J call TRBJ1-1, with a tentative D call TRBD1 (5 bases). This CDR3 is 14 amino acids long. Trimming stripped 8 bases from V and 2 bases from J, with 15 bases between. CDR3 sequence: CASLHAGINTEAFF. Written as DNA, the CDR3 is TGTGCCAGCCTCCACGCAGGGATAAACACTGAAGCTTTCTTT.

This clonotype showed up just a few times. Its ends do not fully match the called genes, so a read error is possible. The chain recombines TRBV20-1 with TRBJ2-6; D remains ambiguous. This CDR3 comprises 13 residues. Germline values: CDR1 DFQATT, CDR2 SNEGSKA (reference sequence). The CDR3 here is CSARPSGSNVLTF. As DNA, the CDR3 is TGCAGTGCTAGGCCCTCTGGGTCCAACGTCCTGACTTTC.

Only a few counts were recorded for this clonotype. This chain connects TRBV7-9 to TRBJ2-1, with D hard to call. The CDR3 runs to 16 residues. Germline V lookup: CDR1 SEHNR, CDR2 FQNEAQ (reference sequence). V lost 5 bases and J lost 3, with 17 bases in between. The CDR3 region has the DNA TGTGCCAGCAGCCCAACACTGAGCACCCGCTACAATGAGCAGTTCTTC. As protein: CASSPTLSTRYNEQFF.

The chain carries TRBV5-1 and TRBJ2-5; 7 bases match TRBD2. CDR3 size: 15 residues. Per germline, CDR1 SGHRS and CDR2 YFSETQ. Germline trimming cut 4 bases from V and 4 bases from J; bases unmatched to any gene: 10. This chain's CDR3 is CASSRGLIKGETQYF. CDR3 DNA: TGCGCCAGCAGCAGGGGACTAATAAAGGGAGAGACCCAGTACTTC. The full variable domain, completed using reference TRBV5-1 and TRBJ2-5, is KAGVTQTPRYLIKTRGQQVTLSCSPISGHRSVSWYQQTPGQGLQFLFEYFSETQRNKGNFPGRFSGRQFSNSRSEMNVSTLELGDSALYLCASSRGLIKGETQYFGPGTRLLVL.

This clonotype was seen a handful of times. The V call is TRBV6-5, the J call TRBJ2-7; 13 bases align to TRBD2. The length of the CDR3 is 15 residues. Losses at the gene ends were 4 bases for V and 5 bases for J; bases not matched to a gene: 5. Germline lookup yields CDR1 MNHEY and CDR2 SVGAGI. CDR3 DNA: TGTGCCAGCAGTTCCGGACTAGCGGGAGCCAACGAGCAGTACTTC. Translation gives CASSSGLAGANEQYF.

This clonotype has a handful of counts. The rearrangement uses TRBV7-9 and TRBJ2-7; the D call may be TRBD1 or TRBD2 (5 bases each). The CDR3 is 14 residues long. The germline V gene encodes CDR1 SEHNR and CDR2 FQNEAQ (reference sequence). Deletions cut 3 bases from V and 3 bases from J, with 12 bases between. The CDR3 spells CASSFDGTIYEQYF. CDR3 DNA: TGTGCCAGCAGCTTCGACGGGACCATCTACGAGCAGTACTTC.

This rearrangement joins TRBV28 to TRBJ1-5; D unclear. The CDR3 sequence is 13 residues long. Germline-derived CDR1 and CDR2 are MDHEN and SYDVKM. V was shortened by 3 bases and J by 5 bases, with 8 bases between the two germline ends. CDR3 in amino acids: CASSLSVYQPQHF. In DNA form, the CDR3 reads TGTGCCAGCAGTTTGTCAGTTTATCAGCCCCAGCATTTT.

This clonotype appeared a few times. The V gene is TRBV30, the J gene TRBJ2-5; 8 nucleotides agree with TRBD1. The V and J ends lost 8 bases and 5 bases, in that order; junction bases with no gene match: 22. This CDR3 region has 17 residues. CDR1 GTSNPN and CDR2 SVGIG come from the germline V gene (reference sequence). The CDR3: CAARPLRGRGQWETQYF. The CDR3 nucleotides read TGTGCCGCTCGGCCACTCAGGGGCAGGGGGCAGTGGGAGACCCAGTACTTC.

In this sample, this clonotype turned up many times. This chain uses TRBV12-3 or TRBV12-4 with TRBJ1-1, with D uncertain. V shed 3 bases and J shed 2 bases, with 7 bases lying between them. CDR3 length equals 13 residues. DNA of the CDR3: TGTGCCAGCAGTTTCCAGGCTAACACTGAAGCTTTCTTT. It is translated as CASSFQANTEAFF.

A few counts support this clonotype. The genes are TRBV7-9 and TRBJ2-1; TRBD2 matches at 7 bases. Germline V gene data show CDR1 as SEHNR and CDR2 as FQNEAQ (reference sequence). With V trimmed by 8 bases and J by 5 bases, 12 bases remained unmatched. The CDR3 runs to 15 residues. CDR3: CASGTSAGVDNEQFF. The DNA for the CDR3 is TGTGCCAGCGGCACCAGCGCGGGAGTCGACAATGAGCAGTTCTTC.

V is TRBV27 and J is TRBJ2-1; D not certain. The CDR3 sequence is 14 residues long. Germline CDR1 MNHEY, CDR2 SMNVEV (reference sequence). The V end lost 10 bases, the J end lost 2 bases, and 15 bases lay between the germline ends. The CDR3 DNA reads as TGTGCCACCCAACCTAGTTTCGCCTACAATGAGCAGTTCTTC. Translated, it gives CATQPSFAYNEQFF.

CDR3 in DNA: TGTGCCAGCAGCTCCCGGAACAGGGAATCCTATGGCTACACCTTC. Translation gives CASSSRNRESYGYTF. V usage is TRBV7-2 and J usage is TRBJ1-2; D is possibly TRBD1 (6 bases). Germline loops: CDR1 SGHTA, CDR2 FQGNSA. The V and J ends lost 4 bases and 4 bases respectively, with 16 bases between them. The CDR3 has 15 residues. Complete variable domain (other parts from reference TRBV7-2 and TRBJ1-2): GAGVSQSPSNKVTEKGKDVELRCDPISGHTALYWYRQSLGQGLEFLIYFQGNSAPDKSGLPSDRFSAERTGGSVSTLTIQRTQQEDSAVYLCASSSRNRESYGYTFGSGTRLTVV.

This clonotype was seen many times. V gene TRBV12-3 or TRBV12-4 combines with J gene TRBJ2-7; 13 positions agree with TRBD2. V lost 7 bases to trimming and J lost 6 bases; unmatched junction nucleotides: 12. The CDR3 contains 16 residues. This CDR3 is CASNFGLAGVGGEQYF. For the CDR3, the DNA is TGTGCCAGCAATTTCGGACTAGCGGGAGTAGGGGGCGAGCAGTACTTC.